The rows below give T cell receptor beta chains drawn from one sample of a study of blood T cell repertoires in COVID-19. Libraries were prepared by immunoSEQ multiplex PCR; TCRdb keeps only in-frame clonotypes and omits some of them. Of 75,000 to 100,000 clones listed, around 86% were seen once; the top ten hold 4.9%. The specimen sequenced was peripheral blood. All receptors come from a woman older than 75 with acute or convalescent COVID-19. The CDR3 runs from the conserved cysteine through the conserved F or W. D genes are given only for firm matches. Part of the rows lack a size; the others show once, few, many or a class for expanded clones.

>-|TRBJ1-2|TRBD1|TRBV27
TGTGCCAGCAGTCATCCGGGACAGGGGGCGCTTGGCTACACCTTC
CASSHPGQGALGYTF
>-|TRBJ2-1|TRBD2|TRBV18
TGTGCCAGCTCCCGGACTAGCGGTAACTACAATGAGCAGTTCTTC
CASSRTSGNYNEQFF
>-|TRBJ2-3|-|TRBV4-3
TGCGCCAGCAGCCATGATCAGGGGACACATACGCAGTATTTT
CASSHDQGTHTQYF
>once|TRBJ1-1|TRBD1|TRBV7-3
TGTGCCAGCAGCTCGGACAGGGGGACTGAAGCTTTCTTT
CASSSDRGTEAFF
>-|TRBJ2-7|-|TRBV5-1
TGCGCCAGCAGCTTACTAGAGAGCTCCTACGAGCAGTACTTC
CASSLLESSYEQYF
>-|TRBJ1-2|-|TRBV29-1
TGCAGCGTTGAAGGACAGGCCGCGGGTGGCTACACCTTC
CSVEGQAAGGYTF
>-|TRBJ1-5|-|TRBV6-2/TRBV6-3
TGTGCCAGCAGTTACGCCCAGGGCCAGCCCCAGCATTTT
CASSYAQGQPQHF
>-|TRBJ1-1|-|TRBV29-1
TGCAGCGTTGCCAAAACAGGGTTGGGCACTGAAGCTTTCTTT
CSVAKTGLGTEAFF
>-|TRBJ2-1|-|TRBV20-1
TGCAGTTCTCCCAGGATGAATGAGCAGTTCTTC
CSSPRMNEQFF
>-|TRBJ2-7|-|TRBV30
TGTGCCTCTGACCAGGGGACCAATTACGAGCAGTACTTC
CASDQGTNYEQYF
>-|TRBJ1-4|TRBD1|TRBV30
TGTGCCTGGAGTGCACAGGGGGCTAGTGAAAAACTGTTTTTT
CAWSAQGASEKLFF
>-|TRBJ1-1|TRBD1|TRBV5-4
TGTGCCAGCAGCGTAGACAGGGGGCTGGTCACTGAAGCTTTCTTT
CASSVDRGLVTEAFF
>-|TRBJ2-5|TRBD2|TRBV7-2
TGTGCCAGCAGCTTAGCGGGGGGGAGAGAGACCCAGTACTTC
CASSLAGGRETQYF
>-|TRBJ1-2|TRBD1|TRBV5-6
TGTGCCAGCAGCTCCCTAAACCGGGACAGGGGGCGAGGCTACACCTTC
CASSSLNRDRGRGYTF
>-|TRBJ1-6|-|TRBV3-1/TRBV3-2
TGTGCCAGCAGCCCCTCCCGGGAGTCACCCCTCCACTTT
CASSPSRESPLHF
>once|TRBJ2-1|-|TRBV7-3
TGTGCCAGCAGCTTAACGAGGAGTAGTTACAATGAGCAGTTCTTC
CASSLTRSSYNEQFF
>once|TRBJ2-1|TRBD2|TRBV7-2
TGTGCCAGCAGCTTAAGACTAGCGGGAGTTGGTGAGCAGTTCTTC
CASSLRLAGVGEQFF
>-|TRBJ1-1|TRBD1|TRBV5-4
TGTGCCAGCAGCCAGGAACACAGGGGGAAACCTGAAGCTTTCTTT
CASSQEHRGKPEAFF
>once|TRBJ2-7|-|TRBV5-4
TGTGCCAGCCGGGCTAGGGGAGGATACGAGCAGTACTTC
CASRARGGYEQYF
>once|TRBJ2-7|TRBD2|TRBV30
TGTGCCTGGAGGCTCCGGGGGGGATACGAGCAGTACTTC
CAWRLRGGYEQYF
>-|TRBJ2-7|TRBD1|TRBV12-5
TGTGCTAGTGGTCCATCCCGGGACAGGTTATACGAGCAGTACTTC
CASGPSRDRLYEQYF
>-|TRBJ2-7|-|TRBV7-2
TGTGCCAGCAGCTTAGCCCTCCCTCGCTACGAGCAGTACTTC
CASSLALPRYEQYF
>-|TRBJ1-6|-|TRBV2
TGTGCCAGCAGTGAGGCGACCCGGGATTCACCCCTCCACTTT
CASSEATRDSPLHF
>once|TRBJ1-2|TRBD1|TRBV18
TGTGCCAGCTCACCTGTTCGGGACAGATCCAACTATGGCTACACCTTC
CASSPVRDRSNYGYTF
>-|TRBJ2-1|-|TRBV14
TGTGCCAGCAGCCCCATAGGAGGGAGTTCCTACAATGAGCAGTTCTTC
CASSPIGGSSYNEQFF
>-|TRBJ1-4|-|TRBV6-5
TGTGCCAGCAGTAGCTCAGGGGCCCCTAATGAAAAACTGTTTTTT
CASSSSGAPNEKLFF
>-|TRBJ1-1|-|TRBV7-2
TGTGCCAGCAGCTTACAGGGGCCCCCTGGGCCTGAAGCTTTCTTT
CASSLQGPPGPEAFF
>-|TRBJ1-2|TRBD1|TRBV15
TGTGCCACCAGCAGAGCAGGGACAGGTTCTTATGGCTACACCTTC
CATSRAGTGSYGYTF